This T cell receptor beta chain appears in the sequencing data of a study of T-cell reconstitution after alpha-beta-depleted transplantation in children. Unique molecular identifiers were incorporated when the TCRbeta library was constructed. TCRdb ran MiXCR on the PCR reads and lists one entry per CDR3 protein. The sample comprises some 500,000 distinct CDR3 sequences, around 19% of which are singletons, and approximately 3% rests with the top ten. The sample holds a few counts of this clonotype. The CDR3 has 14 residues. V lost 11 bases and J 1 base, leaving 16 bases between the germline ends. The chain carries TRBV12-3 or TRBV12-4 and TRBJ2-3; D is ambiguous. The TCR originated in a human donor who donated a stem cell graft to a child with acute lymphoblastic leukemia. The sequencing used PBMCs from the stem cell graft donor, collected from the stem cell graft. The CDR3 DNA is TGTGCCTATGGGCACACACTCGGCACAGATACGCAGTATTTT. Protein: CAYGHTLGTDTQYF.